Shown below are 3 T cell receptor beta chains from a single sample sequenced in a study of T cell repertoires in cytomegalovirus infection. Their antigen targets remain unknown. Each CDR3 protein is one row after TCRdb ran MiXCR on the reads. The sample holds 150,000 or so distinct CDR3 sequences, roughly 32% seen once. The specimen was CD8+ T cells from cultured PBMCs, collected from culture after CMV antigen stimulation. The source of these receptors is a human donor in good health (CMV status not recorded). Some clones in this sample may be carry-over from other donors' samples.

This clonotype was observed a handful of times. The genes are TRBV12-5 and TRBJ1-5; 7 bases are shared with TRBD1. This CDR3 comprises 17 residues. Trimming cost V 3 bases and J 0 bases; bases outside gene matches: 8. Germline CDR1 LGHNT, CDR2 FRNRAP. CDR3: CASGFGQEFYSNQPQHF. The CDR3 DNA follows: TGTGCTAGTGGTTTCGGACAGGAGTTCTATAGCAATCAGCCCCAGCATTTT.

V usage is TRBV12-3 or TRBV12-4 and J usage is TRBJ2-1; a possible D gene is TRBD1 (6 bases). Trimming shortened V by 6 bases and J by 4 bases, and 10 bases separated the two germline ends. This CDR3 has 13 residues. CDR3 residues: CASSQGNYNEQFF. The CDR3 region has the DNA TGTGCCAGCAGCCAGGGGAATTACAATGAGCAGTTCTTC.

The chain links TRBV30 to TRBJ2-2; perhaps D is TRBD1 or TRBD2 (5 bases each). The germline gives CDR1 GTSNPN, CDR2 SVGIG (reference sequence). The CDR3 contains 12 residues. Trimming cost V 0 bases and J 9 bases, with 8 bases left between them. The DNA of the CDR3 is TGTGCCTGGAGTGTCGGGGCCAGGGAGCTGTTTTTT. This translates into CAWSVGARELFF.